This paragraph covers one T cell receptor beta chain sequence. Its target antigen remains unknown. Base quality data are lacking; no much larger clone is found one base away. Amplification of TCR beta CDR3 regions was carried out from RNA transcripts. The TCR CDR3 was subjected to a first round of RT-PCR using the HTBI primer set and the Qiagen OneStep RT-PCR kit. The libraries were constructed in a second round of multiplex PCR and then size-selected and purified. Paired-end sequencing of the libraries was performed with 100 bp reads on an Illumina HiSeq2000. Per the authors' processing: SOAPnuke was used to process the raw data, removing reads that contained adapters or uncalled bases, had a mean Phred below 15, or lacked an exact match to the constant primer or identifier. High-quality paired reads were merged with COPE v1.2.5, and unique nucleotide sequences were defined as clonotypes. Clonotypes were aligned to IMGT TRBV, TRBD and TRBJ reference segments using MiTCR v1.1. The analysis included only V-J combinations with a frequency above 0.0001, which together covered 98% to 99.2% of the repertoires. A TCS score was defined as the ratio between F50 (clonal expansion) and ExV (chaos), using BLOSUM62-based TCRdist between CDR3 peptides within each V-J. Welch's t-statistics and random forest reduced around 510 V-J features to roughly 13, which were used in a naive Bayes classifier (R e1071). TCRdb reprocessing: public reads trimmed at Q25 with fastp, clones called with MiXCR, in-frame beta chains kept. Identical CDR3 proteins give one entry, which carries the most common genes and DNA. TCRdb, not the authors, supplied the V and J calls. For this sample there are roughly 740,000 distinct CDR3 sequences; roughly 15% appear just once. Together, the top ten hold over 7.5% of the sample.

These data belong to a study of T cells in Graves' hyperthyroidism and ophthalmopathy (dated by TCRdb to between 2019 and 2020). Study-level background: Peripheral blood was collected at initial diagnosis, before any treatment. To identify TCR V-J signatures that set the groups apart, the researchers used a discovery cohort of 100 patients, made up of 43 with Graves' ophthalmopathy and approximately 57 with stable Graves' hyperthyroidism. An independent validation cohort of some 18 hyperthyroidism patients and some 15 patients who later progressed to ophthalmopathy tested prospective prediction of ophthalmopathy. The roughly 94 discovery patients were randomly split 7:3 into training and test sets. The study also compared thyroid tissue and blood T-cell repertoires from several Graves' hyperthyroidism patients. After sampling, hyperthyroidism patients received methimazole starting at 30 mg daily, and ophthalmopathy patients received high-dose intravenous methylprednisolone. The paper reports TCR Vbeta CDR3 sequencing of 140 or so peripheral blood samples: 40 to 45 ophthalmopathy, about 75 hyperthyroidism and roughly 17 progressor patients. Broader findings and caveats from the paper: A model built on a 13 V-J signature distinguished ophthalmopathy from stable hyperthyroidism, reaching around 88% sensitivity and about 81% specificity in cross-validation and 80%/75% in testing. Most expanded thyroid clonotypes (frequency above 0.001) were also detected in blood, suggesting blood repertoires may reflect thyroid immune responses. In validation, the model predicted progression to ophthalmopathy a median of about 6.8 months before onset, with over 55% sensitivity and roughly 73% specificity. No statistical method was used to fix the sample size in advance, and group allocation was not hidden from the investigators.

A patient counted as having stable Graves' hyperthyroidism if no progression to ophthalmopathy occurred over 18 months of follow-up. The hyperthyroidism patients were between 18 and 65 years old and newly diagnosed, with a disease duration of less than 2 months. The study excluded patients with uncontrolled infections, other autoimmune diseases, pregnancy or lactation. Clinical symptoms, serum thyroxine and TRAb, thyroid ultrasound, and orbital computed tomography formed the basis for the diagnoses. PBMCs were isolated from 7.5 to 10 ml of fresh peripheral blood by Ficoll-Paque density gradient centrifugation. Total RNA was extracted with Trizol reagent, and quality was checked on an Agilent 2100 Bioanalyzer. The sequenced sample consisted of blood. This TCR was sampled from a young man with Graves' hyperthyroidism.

CDR3 sequence: CASSQAGGLDGYTF. In nucleotides, the sequence is TGTGCCAGCAGCCAGGCCGGGGGGTTGGATGGCTACACCTTC. Rearrangement joined TRBV3-1 to TRBJ1-2; possibly the D gene is TRBD1, per 5 matching bases. Trimming removed 3 bases from V and 6 bases from J, leaving 14 bases between the germline ends. Including the terminal cysteine and phenylalanine, the CDR3 comprises 14 residues. Here the CDR3 DNA is all that survives: 42 bases in frame from base 1. The germline V gene (reference sequence) yields LGHDT for CDR1 and YNNKEL for CDR2.